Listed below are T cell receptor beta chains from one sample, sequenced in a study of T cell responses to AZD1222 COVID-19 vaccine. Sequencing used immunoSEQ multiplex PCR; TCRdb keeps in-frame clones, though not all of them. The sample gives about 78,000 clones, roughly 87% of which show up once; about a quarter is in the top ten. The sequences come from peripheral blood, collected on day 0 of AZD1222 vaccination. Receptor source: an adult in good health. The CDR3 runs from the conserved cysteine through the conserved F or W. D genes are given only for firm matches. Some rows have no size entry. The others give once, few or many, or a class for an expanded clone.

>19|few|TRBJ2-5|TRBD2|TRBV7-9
TGTGCCAGCAGCCCCGGGGGAGGGGACTTAGCTTTCCCCCAAGAGACCCAGTACTTC
CASSPGGGDLAFPQETQYF
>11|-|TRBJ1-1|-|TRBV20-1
TGCAGTGCCGGAGGCTCTGCTGAAGCTTTCTTT
CSAGGSAEAFF
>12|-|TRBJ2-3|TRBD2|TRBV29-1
TGCAGCGCCCCAGCGGGACTAGGGGGGAAGTATTTT
CSAPAGLGGKYF
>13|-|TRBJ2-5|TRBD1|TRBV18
TGTGCCAGCTCTGAAGGGGGCGCGGAGACCCAGTACTTC
CASSEGGAETQYF
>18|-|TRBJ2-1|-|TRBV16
TGTGCCAGCAGTCTCTGGGGATTAGCGCTAGAGAAAAAAGATGAGCAGTTCTTC
CASSLWGLALEKKDEQFF
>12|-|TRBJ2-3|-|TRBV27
TGTGCCAGCAGTCCACGCACAGATACGCAGTATTTT
CASSPRTDTQYF
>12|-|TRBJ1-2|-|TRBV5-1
TGCGCCAGCAGCGCGGGCTTGGGTGGCTACACCTTC
CASSAGLGGYTF
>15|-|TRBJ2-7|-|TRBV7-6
TGTGCCAGCAGCCCGGGGGCTAGCGGCTCCTACGAGCAGTACTTC
CASSPGASGSYEQYF
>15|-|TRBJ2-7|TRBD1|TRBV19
TGTGCCAGTAGACCCACCGGGACAGACCCCTACGAGCAGTACTTC
CASRPTGTDPYEQYF
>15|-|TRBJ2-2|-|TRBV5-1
TGCGCCAGCAGCTTGCGTGGAACGAACACCGGGGAGCTGTTTTTT
CASSLRGTNTGELFF
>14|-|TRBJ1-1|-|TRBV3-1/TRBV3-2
TGTGCCAGCAGCCAAGACCAGGGAAACACTGAAGCTTTCTTT
CASSQDQGNTEAFF
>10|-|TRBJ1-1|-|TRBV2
TGTGCCAGCAGTGTGGGTGAAGCTTTCTTT
CASSVGEAFF
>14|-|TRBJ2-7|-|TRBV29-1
TGCAGCGTTCAACGGGCCCCGGGGGGCGACGAGCAGTACTTC
CSVQRAPGGDEQYF
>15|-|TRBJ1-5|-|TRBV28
TGTGCCAGCAGCATTTCCGGGCTCGACAATCAGCCCCAGCATTTT
CASSISGLDNQPQHF
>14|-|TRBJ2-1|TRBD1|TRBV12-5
TGTGCTAGTGGGGCCGGGACAGGGGCCCATGAGCAGTTCTTC
CASGAGTGAHEQFF
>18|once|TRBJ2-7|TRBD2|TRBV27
TGTGCCAGCAGTTTCGGGCCCTCGACTAGCGGGAGTGCATACGAGCAGTACTTC
CASSFGPSTSGSAYEQYF
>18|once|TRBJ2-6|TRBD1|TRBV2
TGTGCCAGCAAGGAGCCGGGACAGGGAACCTCTGGGGCCAACGTCCTGACTTTC
CASKEPGQGTSGANVLTF
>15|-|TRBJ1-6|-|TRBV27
TGTGCCAGCAGTTTTGGCAGGCCCTATAATTCACCCCTCCACTTT
CASSFGRPYNSPLHF
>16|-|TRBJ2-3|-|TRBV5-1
TGCGCCAGCAGCCTCATTGCGGGGTCCGTCACAGATACGCAGTATTTT
CASSLIAGSVTDTQYF
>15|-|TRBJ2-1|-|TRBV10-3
TGTGCCATCAGTGCTGGGGGGCTAGTCGCCAATGAGCAGTTCTTC
CAISAGGLVANEQFF
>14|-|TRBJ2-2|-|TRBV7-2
TGTGCCAGCAGCTTAGGACTCCAGGGCGGGGAGCTGTTTTTT
CASSLGLQGGELFF
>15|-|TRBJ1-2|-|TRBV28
TGTGCCAGCAGTCCTGCGGGGGCGGGTTATCATGGCTACACCTTC
CASSPAGAGYHGYTF
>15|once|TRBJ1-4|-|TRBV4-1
TGCGCCAGCAGCCGAGGCGGGGGAGTGGAGGAAAAACTGTTTTTT
CASSRGGGVEEKLFF
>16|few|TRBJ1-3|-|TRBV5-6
TGTGCCAGCAGCCTAGACATAGACCGCTCTGGAAACACCATATATTTT
CASSLDIDRSGNTIYF
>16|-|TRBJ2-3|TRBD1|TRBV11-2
TGTGCCAGCAGCTTAGCCGGGACAGGGCCCACAGATACGCAGTATTTT
CASSLAGTGPTDTQYF
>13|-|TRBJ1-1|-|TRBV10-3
TGTGCCATCAGACTGAAGTTGAACACTGAAGCTTTCTTT
CAIRLKLNTEAFF
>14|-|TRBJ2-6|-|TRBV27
TGTGCCAGCTGTCAGAGTTCTGGGGCCAACGTCCTGACTTTC
CASCQSSGANVLTF
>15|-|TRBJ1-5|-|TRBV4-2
TGTGCCAGCAGCCAATCATTACGGGGGGGACAGCCCCAGCATTTT
CASSQSLRGGQPQHF
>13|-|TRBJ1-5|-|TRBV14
TGTGCCAGCAGCCTCTCCCCCAGGGAGCCCCAGCATTTT
CASSLSPREPQHF
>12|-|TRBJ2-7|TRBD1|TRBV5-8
TGTGCCAGCAGCTTGGCCCAGGGGGCGCAGAACTTC
CASSLAQGAQNF
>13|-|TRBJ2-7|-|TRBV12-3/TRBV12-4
TGTGCCAGCAGCCTGGAGGCGAGTTACGAGCAGTACTTC
CASSLEASYEQYF
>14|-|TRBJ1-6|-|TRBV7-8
TGTGCCAGCACCGGGCCTATAGCTGGATCACCCCTCCACTTT
CASTGPIAGSPLHF
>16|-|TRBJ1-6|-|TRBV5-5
TGTGCCAGCAGCTTACTTCTGGGACGGCTGAATTCACCCCTCCACTTT
CASSLLLGRLNSPLHF
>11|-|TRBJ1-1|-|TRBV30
TGTGCCTGGAGTGGTTTGGATGAAGCTTTCTTT
CAWSGLDEAFF
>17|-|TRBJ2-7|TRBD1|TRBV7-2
TGTGCCAGCAGCTTAGCTGGGGACAGCAACCCGTCCGACGAGCAGTACTTC
CASSLAGDSNPSDEQYF
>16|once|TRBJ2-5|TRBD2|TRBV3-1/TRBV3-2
TGTGCCAGCAGCCCGGATGAGGGGAGCGGGAGGGAGACCCAGTACTTC
CASSPDEGSGRETQYF
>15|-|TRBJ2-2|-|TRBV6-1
TGTGCCAGCAGTGAAGTGGGCAGGAACACCGGGGAGCTGTTTTTT
CASSEVGRNTGELFF
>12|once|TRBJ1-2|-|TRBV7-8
TGTGCCAGCAGCTTAAGTGTCTATGGCTACACCTTC
CASSLSVYGYTF
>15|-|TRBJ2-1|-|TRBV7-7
TGTGCCAGCAGCTTAGACCTGAGCTCCTACAATGAGCAGTTCTTC
CASSLDLSSYNEQFF
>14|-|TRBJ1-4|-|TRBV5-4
TGTGCCAGCAGCGCGACAAGGAATAATGAAAAACTGTTTTTT
CASSATRNNEKLFF
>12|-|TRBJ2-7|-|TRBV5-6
TGTGCCAGCAGCTGGGACAACTACGAGCAGTACTTC
CASSWDNYEQYF
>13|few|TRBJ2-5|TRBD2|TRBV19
TGTGCCAGTGATGAGGGAGGGAGCGGGGCCCAGTACTTC
CASDEGGSGAQYF
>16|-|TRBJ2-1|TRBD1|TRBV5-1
TGCGCCAGCAGCCCACGACAGGGGAGCTCCTACAATGAGCAGTTCTTC
CASSPRQGSSYNEQFF
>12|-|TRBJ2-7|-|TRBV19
TGTGCCAGTAGTATTGGGTCCTACGAGCAGTACTTC
CASSIGSYEQYF
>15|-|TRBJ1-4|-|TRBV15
TGTGCCACCAGCAGAGAAGGGAGCGCAAATGAAAAACTGTTTTTT
CATSREGSANEKLFF